Presented here are 21 T cell receptor beta chains from one specimen sequenced in a study of long-term antiretroviral therapy in people with HIV. At survey level, the immunoSEQ assay was run in its v3.0 version. Clones were read by immunoSEQ multiplex PCR, and TCRdb kept only the in-frame ones, dropping some. Among 40,000 to 50,000 clones listed, less than 95% were seen once. This specimen consisted of unsorted PBMCs, obtained about 9 years after starting antiretroviral therapy. The source of these receptors is a man between 25 and 39 years old with HIV.

The chain uses TRBV28 and TRBJ1-2, with TRBD1 identical over 8 bases. The CDR3 is made up of 17 amino acids. The germline V gene has CDR1 MDHEN and CDR2 SYDVKM. J gave up 4 bases and V 5 bases, and 15 bases lay outside the gene matches. The CDR3 here is CASSPNLGTGEIYGYTF. In DNA, the CDR3 is TGTGCCAGCAGTCCGAACCTCGGGACAGGTGAAATCTATGGCTACACCTTC.

The chain uses TRBV5-1 and TRBJ2-3; D is ambiguous. Germline V lookup: CDR1 SGHRS, CDR2 YFSETQ. Trimming removed 6 bases from V and 2 bases from J, with 34 bases in between. The CDR3 extends over 21 amino acids. The CDR3 bases are TGCGCCAGCAACCCCCTACGACCGGGTCCCTACGCCCTCACGAACACAGATACGCAGTATTTT. Amino acid sequence: CASNPLRPGPYALTNTDTQYF.

This rearrangement joins TRBV5-1 to TRBJ1-5; D remains unclear. The CDR3 is 18 residues long. Germline CDR1 SGHRS, CDR2 YFSETQ. V was clipped by 0 bases and J by 9 bases, with 25 bases between them. CDR3 protein: CASSLDSKQSSVLGPQHF. DNA for the CDR3: TGCGCCAGCAGCTTGGATAGCAAGCAAAGCTCTGTCCTTGGGCCCCAGCATTTT.

The chain carries TRBV10-3 and TRBJ2-5; no definite D call. This CDR3 is 12 amino acids long. CDR1 is ENHRY, CDR2 SYGVKD, per germline. V dropped 2 bases and J dropped 6 bases, with 7 bases sitting between them. The CDR3 nucleotides read TGTGCCATCAGTGAGAGGGAACAGACCCAGTACTTC. Residues: CAISEREQTQYF.

The chain recombines TRBV6-1 with TRBJ2-7; TRBD2 agrees at 8 bases. The CDR3 has 15 residues. CDR1 is MNHNS, CDR2 SASEGT, per germline. V was clipped by 7 bases and J by 6 bases; unmatched bases: 14. CDR3 sequence: CASKQAAGGQAEQYF. The CDR3 bases are TGTGCCAGCAAACAAGCTGCGGGGGGCCAGGCCGAGCAGTACTTC.

The gene calls are TRBV18 and TRBJ1-3; the D is unclear. Germline values: CDR1 KGHSH, CDR2 LQKENI. Trimming shortened V by 4 bases and J by 1 base, and 5 bases separated the two germline ends. CDR3 length equals 13 residues. The CDR3 loop is CASSRGSGNTIYF. The CDR3 nucleotides are TGTGCCAGCTCACGGGGTTCTGGAAACACCATATATTTT.

The V gene is TRBV7-9, the J gene TRBJ2-1; possibly TRBD2 for D (7 bases). V lost 8 bases and J lost 9, with 20 bases in between. CDR3 size: 14 residues. Per the germline V gene, CDR1 is SEHNR and CDR2 is FQNEAQ (reference sequence). This chain's CDR3 is CASRGAGARGEQFF. For the CDR3, the DNA is TGTGCCAGCCGGGGGGCGGGGGCGCGCGGTGAGCAGTTCTTC.

The chain joins TRBV4-1 to TRBJ2-6, with D hard to call. CDR1 and CDR2 from the germline V gene are MGHRA and YSYEKL. Trimming took 5 bases from V and 2 from J, leaving 7 bases between them. This CDR3 region has 14 residues. Here the CDR3 DNA reads TGCGCCAGCAGCTATACTACTGGGGCCAACGTCCTGACTTTC. The encoded protein is CASSYTTGANVLTF.

The rearrangement links TRBV5-1 to TRBJ1-6; D might be TRBD1 (6 bases). The V end was cut by 0 bases, the J end by 8 bases, with 12 bases between. Germline V lookup: CDR1 SGHRS, CDR2 YFSETQ. The CDR3 spans 15 residues. This CDR3 is CASSLDGQPYSPLHF. The CDR3 bases are TGCGCCAGCAGCTTGGACGGACAGCCCTATTCACCCCTCCACTTT.

V and J are TRBV5-1 and TRBJ1-1, with a tentative D call TRBD1 (5 bases). Trimming cost V 2 bases and J 2 bases, with 7 bases left between them. CDR1 is SGHRS and CDR2 is YFSETQ in the germline V gene. The CDR3 runs to 13 residues. CDR3: CASSFQGNTEAFF. The CDR3, as DNA: TGCGCCAGCAGCTTTCAGGGAAACACTGAAGCTTTCTTT.

The chain combines TRBV7-8 with TRBJ1-3, with a tentative D call TRBD1 (6 bases). CDR1 is SGHVS, CDR2 FQNEAQ, per germline. With 4 bases removed from V and 0 bases from J, the gap between germline ends came to 13 bases. CDR3 length: 16 residues. The CDR3 DNA sequence: TGTGCCAGCAGCTATCCACAGGGAATCTCTGGAAACACCATATATTTT. Residues: CASSYPQGISGNTIYF. Drawing the rest from reference TRBV7-8 and TRBJ1-3, the complete variable domain is GAGVSQSPRYKVAKRGQDVALRCDPISGHVSLFWYQQALGQGPEFLTYFQNEAQLDKSGLPSDRFFAERPEGSVSTLKIQRTQQEDSAVYLCASSYPQGISGNTIYFGEGSWLTVV.

The sample holds one count of this clone. This chain links TRBV5-1 with TRBJ1-1; 9 nucleotides align to TRBD1. This CDR3 is built from 15 residues. CDR1 and CDR2 (germline): SGHRS, YFSETQ. Trimming removed 7 bases from V and 5 bases from J; junction bases left unmatched: 12. The CDR3 is CASAGGTGWETEAFF. DNA for the CDR3: TGCGCCAGCGCGGGAGGGACAGGGTGGGAAACTGAAGCTTTCTTT.

This rearrangement joins TRBV11-2 to TRBJ2-1, with TRBD2 matching over 11 bases. Germline V gene data show CDR1 as SGHAT and CDR2 as FQNNGV. CDR3 length: 15 amino acids. Trimming took 5 bases from V and 5 from J; bases not matched to a gene: 5. CDR3 sequence reads: CASSRTSGGNNEQFF. The CDR3 DNA sequence: TGTGCCAGCAGCCGTACTAGCGGGGGTAACAATGAGCAGTTCTTC.

CDR3 in DNA: TGTGCCAGTAGTAGACTAGCGGGACACACAGATACGCAGTATTTT. Protein product: CASSRLAGHTDTQYF. The rearrangement links TRBV19 to TRBJ2-3, with TRBD2 matching over 11 bases. Germline values: CDR1 LNHDA, CDR2 SQIVND (reference sequence). CDR3 length: 15 residues. The trim removed 4 bases at V and 2 bases at J, leaving 2 bases unmatched.

The J gene is TRBJ1-4, the V gene TRBV5-1; TRBD1 agrees at 7 bases. Germline CDR1 reads SGHRS; CDR2 reads YFSETQ. This CDR3 contains 14 residues. V trimming: 0 bases; J trimming: 8 bases; junction bases outside the gene matches: 4. CDR3 bases: TGCGCCAGCAGCTTGGGTGCAGGGGGGGAAAAACTGTTTTTT. Translating gives CASSLGAGGEKLFF.

The chain combines TRBV11-2 with TRBJ2-2; TRBD2 agrees at 9 bases. The CDR3 loop spans 15 amino acids. The ends lost 5 bases at V and 4 bases at J; junction bases unmatched: 5. Germline V gene sequence: CDR1 SGHAT, CDR2 FQNNGV. DNA of the CDR3: TGTGCCAGCAGCATAGCGGGGGCCGCCACCGGGGAGCTGTTTTTT. Protein: CASSIAGAATGELFF.

The chain joins TRBV28 to TRBJ1-6; 8 positions agree with TRBD1. The CDR3 is 14 amino acids. Germline V gene data show CDR1 as MDHEN and CDR2 as SYDVKM. With V trimmed by 6 bases and J by 10 bases, 8 bases remained unmatched. CDR3 bases: TGTGCCAGCAGAAGAGACAGGGGAAAGTCACCCCTCCACTTT. Translating gives CASRRDRGKSPLHF.

The chain carries TRBV28 and TRBJ2-5; 7 positions match TRBD2. Per the germline V gene, CDR1 is MDHEN and CDR2 is SYDVKM. V lost 10 bases, J lost 2 bases, and 10 bases stayed unmatched. The CDR3 consists of 14 residues. The CDR3 loop is CATTFPSGQETQYF. The CDR3, as DNA: TGTGCCACCACATTTCCTAGCGGACAAGAGACCCAGTACTTC.

The V gene is TRBV28, the J gene TRBJ2-3, with D possibly TRBD2 on 6 matching bases. This CDR3 is 14 amino acids long. Germline V gives CDR1 MDHEN, CDR2 SYDVKM. With 2 bases removed from V and 6 bases from J, the gap between germline ends came to 12 bases. CDR3 in amino acids: CASSLERAGDTQYF. Here the CDR3 DNA reads TGTGCCAGCAGTTTAGAGCGGGCCGGGGATACGCAGTATTTT.

The J gene is TRBJ2-1, the V gene TRBV5-1, with 9 positions matching TRBD2. This CDR3 is 16 amino acids long. V shed 5 bases, J shed 0 bases, and the junction held 6 bases outside the gene matches. The germline V gene has CDR1 SGHRS and CDR2 YFSETQ. The CDR3 region is CASSHLAGSSYNEQFF. The CDR3 DNA sequence: TGCGCCAGCAGTCATCTAGCGGGGAGCTCCTACAATGAGCAGTTCTTC. The complete variable domain, with remaining parts taken from reference TRBV5-1 and TRBJ2-1, reads KAGVTQTPRYLIKTRGQQVTLSCSPISGHRSVSWYQQTPGQGLQFLFEYFSETQRNKGNFPGRFSGRQFSNSRSEMNVSTLELGDSALYLCASSHLAGSSYNEQFFGPGTRLTVL.

This chain connects TRBV9 to TRBJ1-1; 7 bases agree with TRBD1. This CDR3 is 16 amino acids long. Germline V gives CDR1 SGDLS, CDR2 YYNGEE. With V trimmed by 4 bases and J by 1 base, 10 bases remained unmatched. This CDR3 reads CASSPGGAQENTEAFF. CDR3 sequence (DNA): TGTGCCAGCAGCCCAGGGGGGGCCCAAGAGAACACTGAAGCTTTCTTT.